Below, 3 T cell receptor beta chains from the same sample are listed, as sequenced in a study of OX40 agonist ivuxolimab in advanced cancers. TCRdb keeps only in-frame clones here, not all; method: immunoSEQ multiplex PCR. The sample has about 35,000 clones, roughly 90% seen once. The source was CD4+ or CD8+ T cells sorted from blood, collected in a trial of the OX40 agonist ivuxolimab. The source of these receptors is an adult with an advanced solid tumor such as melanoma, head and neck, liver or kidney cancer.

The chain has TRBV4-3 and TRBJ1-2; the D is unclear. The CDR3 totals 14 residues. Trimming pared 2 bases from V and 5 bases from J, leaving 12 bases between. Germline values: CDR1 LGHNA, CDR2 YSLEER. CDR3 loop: CASSQRPRGYGYTF. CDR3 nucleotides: TGCGCCAGCAGCCAACGGCCCCGAGGGTATGGCTACACCTTC.

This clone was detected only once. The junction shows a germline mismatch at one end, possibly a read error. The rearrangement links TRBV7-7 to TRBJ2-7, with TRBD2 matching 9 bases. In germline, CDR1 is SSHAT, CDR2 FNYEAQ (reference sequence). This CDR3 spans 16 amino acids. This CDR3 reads CASSLARRAGGTPLYF. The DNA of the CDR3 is TGTGCTAGCAGCTTAGCCAGAAGGGCGGGAGGGACTCCACTGTACTTC. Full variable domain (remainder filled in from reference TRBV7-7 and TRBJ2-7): GAGVSQSPRYKVTKRGQDVTLRCDPISSHATLYWYQQALGQGPEFLTYFNYEAQPDKSGLPSDRFSAERPEGSISTLTIQRTEQRDSAMYRCASSLARRAGGTPLYFGPGTRLTVT.

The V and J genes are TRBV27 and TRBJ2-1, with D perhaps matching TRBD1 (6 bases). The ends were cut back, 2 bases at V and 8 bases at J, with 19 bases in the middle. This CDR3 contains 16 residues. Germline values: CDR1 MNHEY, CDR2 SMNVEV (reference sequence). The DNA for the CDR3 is TGTGCCAGCAGTTTACTACCGGTCAAGGGGGTGTATGAGCAGTTCTTC. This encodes CASSLLPVKGVYEQFF.